The next 6 T cell receptor beta chains were all read from a single sample in a study of blood T cell repertoires in COVID-19. The assay was immunoSEQ multiplex PCR, and TCRdb's table has in-frame clones only and misses some. This table holds 350,000 to 500,000 clones, about 90% found once. The specimen was peripheral blood. These receptors originate from a man aged 18 to 29 with COVID-19, enrolled during active disease.

The chain couples TRBV27 to TRBJ1-3, with D maybe TRBD1 (5 bases). The V gene lost 6 bases and the J gene lost 3 bases, with 15 bases spanning the gap. Germline V gene sequence: CDR1 MNHEY, CDR2 SMNVEV (reference sequence). CDR3 size: 15 residues. The CDR3 bases are TGTGCCAGCAGCGCACGGCAGGGTTTTGGAAACACCATATATTTT. It translates to CASSARQGFGNTIYF.

The chain couples TRBV10-3 to TRBJ2-7, with 10 bases fitting TRBD1. Germline V lookup: CDR1 ENHRY, CDR2 SYGVKD. V gave up 6 bases and J gave up 1 base; unmatched junction bases: 3. CDR3 length: 14 residues. CDR3 nucleotides: TGTGCCATCAGGGACAGGGGGTTATCCTACGAGCAGTACTTC. Translated: CAIRDRGLSYEQYF.

This chain joins TRBV5-1 and TRBJ1-6, with D uncertain. The CDR3 runs to 13 residues. Germline CDR1 SGHRS, CDR2 YFSETQ. V was cut by 5 bases and J by 8 bases, with 11 bases left in between. CDR3 loop: CASRRAVDSPLHF. In DNA, the CDR3 is TGCGCCAGCAGGAGGGCTGTGGATTCACCCCTCCACTTT.

The rearrangement joins TRBV5-1 to TRBJ2-3; no firm D call. Trimming took 1 base from V and 4 from J, leaving 13 bases between them. In germline, CDR1 is SGHRS, CDR2 YFSETQ. The CDR3 sequence is 15 residues long. The DNA for the CDR3 is TGCGCCAGCAGCTTGTCCCCAGGATTCCCAGATACGCAGTATTTT. Translation: CASSLSPGFPDTQYF. Drawing the rest from reference TRBV5-1 and TRBJ2-3, the complete variable domain is KAGVTQTPRYLIKTRGQQVTLSCSPISGHRSVSWYQQTPGQGLQFLFEYFSETQRNKGNFPGRFSGRQFSNSRSEMNVSTLELGDSALYLCASSLSPGFPDTQYFGPGTRLTVL.

This chain connects TRBV6-1 to TRBJ2-7; a weak D match, TRBD2 (6 bases). The CDR3 has 14 amino acids. V shed 3 bases and J shed 2 bases, with 11 bases lying between them. CDR1 and CDR2 (germline): MNHNS, SASEGT. The CDR3 nucleotides are TGTGCCAGCAGTGAGGGGGGACGAGCCTACGAGCAGTACTTC. Its protein is CASSEGGRAYEQYF.

This rearrangement joins TRBV11-2 to TRBJ2-7, with 8 nucleotides matching TRBD2. Germline CDR1 is SGHAT and CDR2 is FQNNGV. J lost 2 bases, V lost 1 base, and 1 base had no gene match. The CDR3 is 14 residues long. Here the CDR3 DNA reads TGTGCCAGCAGCTTAGCCGGGGGGGCCTACGAGCAGTACTTC. It translates to CASSLAGGAYEQYF.